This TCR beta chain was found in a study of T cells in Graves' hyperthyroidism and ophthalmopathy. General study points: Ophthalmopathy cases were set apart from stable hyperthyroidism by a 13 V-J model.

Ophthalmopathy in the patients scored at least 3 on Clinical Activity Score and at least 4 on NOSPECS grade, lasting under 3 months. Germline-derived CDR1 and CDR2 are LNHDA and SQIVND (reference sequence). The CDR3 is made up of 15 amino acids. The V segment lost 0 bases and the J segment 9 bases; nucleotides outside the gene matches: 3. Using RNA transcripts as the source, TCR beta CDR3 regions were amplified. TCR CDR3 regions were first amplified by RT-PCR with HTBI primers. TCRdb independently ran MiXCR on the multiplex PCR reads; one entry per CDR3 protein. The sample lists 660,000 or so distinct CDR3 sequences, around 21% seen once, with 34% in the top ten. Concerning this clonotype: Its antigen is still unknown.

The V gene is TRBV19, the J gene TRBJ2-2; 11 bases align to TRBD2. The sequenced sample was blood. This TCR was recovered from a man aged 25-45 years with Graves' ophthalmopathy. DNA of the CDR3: TGTGCCAGTAGTATAGACACTAGCGGGAGTAGGGAGCTGTTTTTT. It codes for CASSIDTSGSRELFF.